This T cell receptor (beta chain) was identified in a study of identical twins. The J segment lost 3 bases and the V segment lost 2 bases, leaving 10 bases of the junction unmatched. There are 17 residues in the CDR3. Germline V CDR1 and CDR2: SGHRS, YFSETQ. Broader study findings: Abundant cord blood beta clonotypes carried fewer insertions; memory repertoires showed none.

This clonotype was recorded many times. The antigen remains undetermined. Unique molecular identifiers were present on cDNA, and template switching added a universal primer site. TCRdb ran MiXCR on the 5' RACE reads and lists one entry per CDR3 protein. The sample includes roughly 230,000 distinct CDR3 sequences, approximately 8.6% seen only once; the top ten take 2.5% to 3.5%. These same data were also listed under a study on yellow fever vaccine responses in identical twins. That publication notes: Twins' vaccine T cell response reportedly seemed partly convergent, partly personalized.

V and J are TRBV5-1 and TRBJ2-3, with TRBD2 matching over 9 bases. This TCR came from a woman aged 18 to 35 in good health. The sample comprised CD8+ T cells sorted from blood. CDR3 coding DNA: TGCGCCAGCAGCTTATCTCCTAGCGGGGATAGTACAGATACGCAGTATTTT. Protein: CASSLSPSGDSTDTQYF.